This T cell receptor (beta chain) was retrieved from a study of vaccination effects on CD4 cells after COVID-19. The wider study: Of the BNT162b2 and mRNA-1273 vaccines, participants received two doses of one or the other. Broader study findings: Healthy vaccinees' vaccine-induced clones included only 1 of 255 cross-reacting with common cold coronaviruses.

TCRdb's copy holds only in-frame clones and misses some; the assay was immunoSEQ multiplex PCR. Among 20,000 to 25,000 clones listed, about 75% were seen once. Prior to sequencing, the ViraFEST assay stimulated PBMC with viral peptide pools, which expanded the antigen-specific CD4+ T cells. Scientists isolated CD4+ T cells after a roughly 10-day culture period ended. Recipients of the vaccine had no prior SARS-CoV-2 infection and negative nucleocapsid antibodies. Cultures had half their medium replaced with IL-2 medium on days 3 and 7. For this clone: Antigen unknown.

V was cut by 10 bases and J by 4 bases, with 20 bases left in between. The germline CDR1 and CDR2 sequences are MNHEY and SVGAGI. CDR3 length: 15 amino acids. The gene calls are TRBV6-5 and TRBJ2-1, with D tentatively TRBD1 (6 bases). Material: CD4+ T cells from PBMCs cultured with HCoV-NL63 spike peptides, obtained before COVID-19 vaccination. The sequence was obtained from a human donor who received a COVID-19 vaccine. CDR3 bases: TGTGCCACCCGAGGACAGACCGTCTTATACAATGAGCAGTTCTTC. This sequence encodes CATRGQTVLYNEQFF.